Presented here are 25 T cell receptor beta chains from one specimen sequenced in a study of CD8 T cells in Susac syndrome. When the RNA was reverse transcribed, random hexamers were used with an input of about 0.45 to 1 ug. TCRdb itself ran the immunoSEQ multiplex PCR reads through MiXCR, one entry per CDR3 protein. The table shows under 200,000 distinct CDR3 sequences, with around 95% occurring only once. Sequencing was carried out using CD4+ T cells from PBMCs. The receptors originated from a human donor in good health.

The chain employs TRBV15 and TRBJ1-6; D perhaps matches TRBD1 (5 bases). Germline CDR1 LNHNV, CDR2 YYDKDF (reference sequence). The CDR3 spans 13 residues. Trimming stripped 0 bases from V and 15 bases from J, with 12 bases between. DNA of the CDR3: TGTGCCACCAGCAGAGATCTGGGGCTTAGCCTCCACTTT. Amino acid sequence: CATSRDLGLSLHF.

CDR3 loop: CASSQISTTGYTF. CDR3 DNA: TGTGCCAGCAGCCAGATCTCCACGACTGGCTACACCTTC. J is TRBJ1-2 and V is TRBV3-1; D is undetermined. Trimming cost V 3 bases and J 7 bases, with 12 bases left between them. This CDR3 has 13 amino acids. Germline CDR1 reads LGHDT; CDR2 reads YNNKEL (reference sequence). The full variable domain, in which reference TRBV3-1 and TRBJ1-2 provide the parts outside the CDR3, is DTAVSQTPKYLVTQMGNDKSIKCEQNLGHDTMYWYKQDSKKFLKIMFSYNNKELIINETVPNRFSPKSPDKAHLNLHINSLELGDSAVYFCASSQISTTGYTFGSGTRLTVV.

The chain has TRBV20-1 and TRBJ2-2, with TRBD1 matching over 8 bases. The CDR3 totals 14 residues. From germline, CDR1 is DFQATT and CDR2 SNEGSKA (reference sequence). J gave up 3 bases and V 5 bases, and 5 bases lay outside the gene matches. DNA of the CDR3: TGCAGTGCTCGATACAGGGGGGACACCGGGGAGCTGTTTTTT. Encoded protein: CSARYRGDTGELFF.

The chain employs TRBV7-2 and TRBJ2-5; 9 bases fit TRBD2. The CDR3 length is 15 residues. Per the germline V gene, CDR1 is SGHTA and CDR2 is FQGNSA. Trimming cost V 5 bases and J 4 bases; bases outside gene matches: 8. The CDR3 reads CASSPQGLARETQYF. The CDR3 nucleotides are TGTGCCAGCAGCCCGCAGGGACTAGCTCGAGAGACCCAGTACTTC.

This clonotype was seen once. V gene TRBV15 combines with J gene TRBJ2-2; D is undetermined. Trimming took 5 bases from V and 5 from J, leaving 9 bases between them. The CDR3 length is 13 residues. Germline V lookup: CDR1 LNHNV, CDR2 YYDKDF (reference sequence). The CDR3 region has the DNA TGTGCCACCAGCCCCCCTCTTACCGGGGAGCTGTTTTTT. Translated: CATSPPLTGELFF.

The chain uses TRBV20-1 and TRBJ2-1; 10 bases map to TRBD2. J was trimmed by 9 bases and V by 0 bases; bases with no gene match: 8. Germline CDR1 and CDR2: DFQATT and SNEGSKA (reference sequence). The CDR3 loop spans 15 amino acids. The DNA for the CDR3 is TGCAGTGCTAGAGATTCACAGCGGGGGGGCATTGAGCAGTTCTTC. Encoded protein: CSARDSQRGGIEQFF.

V and J are TRBV4-2 and TRBJ1-2, with 7 bases identical to TRBD1. V gave up 0 bases and J gave up 6 bases; unmatched junction bases: 7. Germline values: CDR1 LGHNA, CDR2 YNFKEQ. The CDR3 is 15 amino acids. This chain's CDR3 is CASSQETTGLNGYTF. CDR3 sequence (DNA): TGTGCCAGCAGCCAAGAGACGACAGGGCTTAATGGCTACACCTTC.

The chain uses TRBV20-1 and TRBJ1-6; 8 bases are a match to TRBD1. V trimming: 6 bases; J trimming: 1 base; junction bases outside the gene matches: 11. The CDR3 has 17 amino acids. Germline CDR1 reads DFQATT; CDR2 reads SNEGSKA (reference sequence). The CDR3 DNA reads TGCAGTGCACGTCGGACAGGGCTTCTTTCCTATAATTCACCCCTCCACTTT. Its protein product is CSARRTGLLSYNSPLHF.

The CDR3 sequence is CATREIYEQYF. The CDR3 nucleotides read TGTGCCACCAGGGAGATCTACGAGCAGTACTTC. The chain recombines TRBV6-5 with TRBJ2-7; the D call may be TRBD1 or TRBD2 (5 bases each). The CDR3 totals 11 residues. Germline V lookup: CDR1 MNHEY, CDR2 SVGAGI. The V end was cut by 10 bases, the J end by 3 bases, with 10 bases between.

This clonotype came up a few times. The chain carries TRBV28 and TRBJ1-5; tentative D call: TRBD1 (6 bases). The CDR3 sequence is 14 residues long. Per germline, CDR1 MDHEN and CDR2 SYDVKM. Trimming pared 5 bases from V and 2 bases from J, leaving 10 bases between. The CDR3 DNA reads as TGTGCCAGCAGTCATGGGGGCGGCAATCAGCCCCAGCATTTT. This translates into CASSHGGGNQPQHF.

The genes are TRBV10-3 and TRBJ2-1; TRBD1 matches at 9 bases. After removal of 0 bases from V and 9 bases from J, the junction contained 9 bases not matched to a gene. CDR1 and CDR2 (germline): ENHRY, SYGVKD. The CDR3 runs 16 residues. CDR3: CAISESQGQGPLEQFF. The CDR3 DNA sequence: TGTGCCATCAGTGAGTCCCAGGGACAGGGACCTCTTGAGCAGTTCTTC.

This clonotype was seen just once. The junction shows a germline mismatch at one end, possibly a read error. The rearrangement joins TRBV7-9 to TRBJ1-2; 11 nucleotides align to TRBD1. The length of the CDR3 is 16 residues. The germline gives CDR1 SEHNR, CDR2 FQNEAQ (reference sequence). The CDR3 coding sequence is TGTGCCAGCAGCCCGATTCCGGGACAGGGGGACTATGGCCACACCTTC. Its protein product is CASSPIPGQGDYGHTF.

V usage is TRBV6-6 and J usage is TRBJ2-7; 7 nucleotides line up with TRBD2. Germline lookup yields CDR1 MNHNY and CDR2 SVGAGI (reference sequence). V lost 6 bases and J lost 7; bases outside the gene matches: 6. The CDR3 totals 12 residues. The CDR3: CASSPGREEQYF. The CDR3, as DNA: TGTGCCAGCAGCCCTGGGAGGGAGGAGCAGTACTTC.

The V call is TRBV7-9, the J call TRBJ1-5; possible D gene TRBD1, 6 bases. Germline V CDR1 and CDR2: SEHNR, FQNEAQ (reference sequence). This CDR3 spans 13 amino acids. The V end was cut by 5 bases, the J end by 5 bases, with 10 bases between. The CDR3 sequence is CASSRQADQPQHF. In DNA, the CDR3 is TGTGCCAGCAGCCGACAGGCGGATCAGCCCCAGCATTTT.

The gene calls are TRBV4-1 and TRBJ2-5; TRBD1 might be the D (6 bases). The germline V gene has CDR1 MGHRA and CDR2 YSYEKL. V lost 4 bases and J 3 bases, leaving 12 bases between the germline ends. This CDR3 is 14 amino acids long. The chain's CDR3 is CASSPGTGKETQYF. CDR3 coding DNA: TGCGCCAGCAGCCCAGGAACAGGGAAAGAGACCCAGTACTTC.

The chain employs TRBV12-5 and TRBJ1-5; D gene unclear. The CDR3 spans 14 residues. Trimming pared 5 bases from V and 0 bases from J, leaving 8 bases between. Germline V gene data show CDR1 as LGHNT and CDR2 as FRNRAP. CDR3 DNA sequence: TGTGCTAGTGGTCCCCGGGATAGCAATCAGCCCCAGCATTTT. Amino acids: CASGPRDSNQPQHF.

The V call is TRBV30, the J call TRBJ1-2, with D possibly matching TRBD1 (6 bases). Between the trimmed V and J ends, which lost 8 bases and 2 bases, there was a span of 12 bases. Germline CDR1 and CDR2: GTSNPN and SVGIG (reference sequence). This CDR3 has 12 residues. The CDR3 protein is CARDTRNYGYTF. CDR3 DNA: TGTGCCAGGGACACAAGAAACTATGGCTACACCTTC.

The chain links TRBV9 to TRBJ1-6; D possibly corresponds to TRBD1 (5 bases). The CDR3 is made up of 14 amino acids. The V and J ends lost 0 bases and 7 bases respectively, with 8 bases between them. Germline V CDR1 and CDR2: SGDLS, YYNGEE. The CDR3 loop reads CASSVAGDNSPLHF. DNA for the CDR3: TGTGCCAGCAGCGTAGCTGGGGACAATTCACCCCTCCACTTT.

The chain uses TRBV20-1 and TRBJ1-3, with a weak D call TRBD1 (6 bases). The V gene's germline CDR1 is DFQATT and CDR2 SNEGSKA (reference sequence). Trimming stripped 6 bases from V and 2 bases from J, with 26 bases between. The CDR3 consists of 18 residues. CDR3 bases: TGCAGTGCAGCAGCGGGGGGCCTTCGTACTATTACTGGAAACACCATATATTTT. Translating it yields CSAAAGGLRTITGNTIYF.

This clonotype was detected only a few times. V gene TRBV6-1 combines with J gene TRBJ2-7; 7 nucleotides agree with TRBD1. The CDR3 consists of 13 residues. Unmatched junction bases numbered 5, after V lost 5 bases and J lost 4 bases. Germline V lookup: CDR1 MNHNS, CDR2 SASEGT. The CDR3 reads CASSRGTAYEQYF. The CDR3 nucleotides are TGTGCCAGCAGTCGAGGGACAGCTTACGAGCAGTACTTC.

The rearrangement links TRBV28 to TRBJ1-2; the D gene is possibly TRBD1 (6 bases). This CDR3 is built from 15 residues. Trimming cost V 5 bases and J 3 bases, with 16 bases left between them. CDR1 is MDHEN and CDR2 is SYDVKM in the germline V gene. In DNA, the CDR3 is TGTGCCAGCAGTCCCATCCAGGGGCGCGACTATGGCTACACCTTC. As protein: CASSPIQGRDYGYTF.

The V gene is TRBV27, the J gene TRBJ2-7; maybe TRBD2 (6 bases). CDR1 is MNHEY, CDR2 SMNVEV, per germline (reference sequence). The CDR3 length is 14 residues. V was trimmed by 3 bases and J by 2 bases, leaving 11 bases between them. CDR3 nucleotide sequence: TGTGCCAGCAGTTTGGCGGGGCCTCCCTACGAGCAGTACTTC. The encoded protein is CASSLAGPPYEQYF.

This chain uses TRBV2 with TRBJ1-1; 8 nucleotides match TRBD1. Germline V gives CDR1 SNHLY, CDR2 FYNNEI. The CDR3 is 12 amino acids. V lost 10 bases and J lost 4; bases outside the gene matches: 5. CDR3 in DNA: TGTGCCACCAGGACAGGGTCCACTGAAGCTTTCTTT. This translates into CATRTGSTEAFF.

This chain uses TRBV5-4 with TRBJ1-1, with a possible D match to TRBD1 (5 bases). Germline values: CDR1 SGHNT, CDR2 YYREEE (reference sequence). Trimming removed 2 bases at V and 1 base at J, with 12 bases between. The CDR3 contains 15 residues. DNA for the CDR3: TGTGCCAGCAGCTTCCAGGGAAGGTCGAACACTGAAGCTTTCTTT. It is translated as CASSFQGRSNTEAFF. Full variable domain (rest looked up from reference TRBV5-4 and TRBJ1-1): ETGVTQSPTHLIKTRGQQVTLRCSSQSGHNTVSWYQQALGQGPQFIFQYYREEENGRGNFPPRFSGLQFPNYSSELNVNALELDDSALYLCASSFQGRSNTEAFFGQGTRLTVV.

This clonotype was seen a single time. The rearrangement links TRBV20-1 to TRBJ1-1; D not certain. CDR1 and CDR2 from the germline V gene are DFQATT and SNEGSKA (reference sequence). With 3 bases removed from V and 2 bases from J, the gap between germline ends came to 13 bases. The CDR3 extends over 14 amino acids. CDR3 DNA: TGCAGTGCTAGGGCTCCGGACCGCAACACTGAAGCTTTCTTT. This encodes CSARAPDRNTEAFF.